The 31 T cell receptor beta chains reported below all come from one sample, sequenced in a study of brain T cells in children with intractable seizures. The time point is: blood from clinic visit 5 months post-surgery; TSC patient then seizure free. Measured with immunoSEQ multiplex PCR; TCRdb has only the in-frame clones, and not every one. The sample shows 340,000 or so clones, 93% of them seen only once. The sample in question was peripheral blood, obtained around 5 months after surgery. All receptors come from a boy under two years old with tuberous sclerosis and intractable seizures.

This chain links TRBV18 with TRBJ2-4, with D hard to call. The CDR3 is 16 amino acids. Trimming pared 6 bases from V and 0 bases from J, leaving 15 bases between. Germline CDR1 reads KGHSH; CDR2 reads LQKENI. In DNA form, the CDR3 reads TGTGCCAGCTCCCCTGTTCGTGTACTAGCCAAAAACATTCAGTACTTC. Its translation: CASSPVRVLAKNIQYF. Combining the CDR3 with reference TRBV18 and TRBJ2-4 gives the whole variable domain NAGVMQNPRHLVRRRGQEARLRCSPMKGHSHVYWYRQLPEEGLKFMVYLQKENIIDESGMPKERFSAEFPKEGPSILRIQQVVRGDSAAYFCASSPVRVLAKNIQYFGAGTRLSVL.

The chain employs TRBV27 and TRBJ1-2; D might be TRBD1 (6 bases). Germline V gene sequence: CDR1 MNHEY, CDR2 SMNVEV (reference sequence). The CDR3 is 12 residues long. The V end lost 4 bases, the J end lost 7 bases, and 10 bases lay between the germline ends. The CDR3 protein is CASSSQGGGYTF. The DNA of the CDR3 is TGTGCCAGCAGTTCACAGGGTGGTGGCTACACCTTC.

The chain uses TRBV27 and TRBJ2-5, with D tentatively TRBD1 or TRBD2 (5 bases each). The length of the CDR3 is 10 residues. Trimming pared 6 bases from V and 7 bases from J, leaving 6 bases between. Germline CDR1 and CDR2: MNHEY and SMNVEV (reference sequence). CDR3 nucleotides: TGTGCCAGCAGGAGGGGGACCCAGTACTTC. Its protein product is CASRRGTQYF.

The CDR3 region is CASSLVPRGTYGYTF. CDR3 DNA sequence: TGTGCCAGCAGCTTAGTTCCCAGGGGGACCTATGGCTACACCTTC. The chain is built from TRBV7-2 and TRBJ1-2, with 7 bases lining up with TRBD1. The V segment lost 1 base and the J segment 4 bases; nucleotides outside the gene matches: 6. This CDR3 is built from 15 residues. Germline CDR1 reads SGHTA; CDR2 reads FQGNSA.

The count of this clone is one. V and J are TRBV9 and TRBJ2-2; perhaps TRBD1 as D (6 bases). Trimming cost V 2 bases and J 5 bases, with 16 bases left between them. The germline CDR1 and CDR2 sequences are SGDLS and YYNGEE. The CDR3 is 16 residues long. CDR3 loop: CASSVGASLITGELFF. DNA of the CDR3: TGTGCCAGCAGCGTGGGGGCCTCCCTAATAACCGGGGAGCTGTTTTTT.

This rearrangement joins TRBV18 to TRBJ2-7, with D tentatively TRBD2 (5 bases). Looked up from germline, CDR1 is KGHSH and CDR2 is LQKENI. The germline V and J ends were trimmed by 6 bases and 2 bases, with 11 bases remaining between them. This CDR3 spans 13 amino acids. The DNA of the CDR3 is TGTGCCAGCTCCCCCGAGGGAGCCTACGAGCAGTACTTC. Translating gives CASSPEGAYEQYF.

The DNA of the CDR3 is TGTGCCAGCAGTTCGGGCAGGGGGGGTGAAGCTTTCTTT. It is translated as CASSSGRGGEAFF. J is TRBJ1-1 and V is TRBV6-5; 7 bases match TRBD1. This CDR3 contains 13 residues. V was pared by 4 bases and J by 7 bases, with 6 bases of the junction left unmatched. Germline values: CDR1 MNHEY, CDR2 SVGAGI.

This clone is a singleton in its sample. V and J are TRBV2 and TRBJ1-5; D call uncertain. CDR1 and CDR2 (germline): SNHLY, FYNNEI. This CDR3 spans 13 amino acids. The ends were cut back, 4 bases at V and 3 bases at J, with 7 bases in the middle. The CDR3 sequence: CASSGRFNQPQHF. The CDR3 coding sequence is TGTGCCAGCAGTGGACGTTTCAATCAGCCCCAGCATTTT.

The chain joins TRBV25-1 to TRBJ1-3; tentative D call: TRBD1 (6 bases). The germline V gene has CDR1 MGHDK and CDR2 SYGVNS. V lost 2 bases, J lost 4 bases, and 12 bases lay in between. The CDR3 spans 15 residues. Written as DNA, the CDR3 is TGTGCCAGCAGTGAAGGGGACACGGAGGGAAACACCATATATTTT. It encodes CASSEGDTEGNTIYF.

The J gene is TRBJ1-4, the V gene TRBV20-1, with a possible D match to TRBD1 (5 bases). The V gene's germline CDR1 is DFQATT and CDR2 SNEGSKA (reference sequence). Trimming removed 6 bases from V and 12 bases from J, with 14 bases in between. The CDR3 length is 11 residues. The CDR3 is CSANRETELFF. DNA of the CDR3: TGCAGTGCCAATCGAGAGACAGAACTGTTTTTT.

V and J are TRBV2 and TRBJ2-1; D may correspond to TRBD1 or TRBD2 (7 bases each). CDR1 and CDR2 (germline): SNHLY, FYNNEI. The length of the CDR3 is 13 residues. V was trimmed by 8 bases and J by 6 bases, leaving 14 bases between them. The CDR3 protein is CASRGDSPNEQFF. The CDR3, as DNA: TGTGCCAGCCGGGGGGACAGTCCCAATGAGCAGTTCTTC.

CDR3 in amino acids: CATSESGTGYNEQFF. The CDR3 DNA reads TGTGCCACCAGTGAGTCCGGGACAGGCTACAATGAGCAGTTCTTC. J is TRBJ2-1 and V is TRBV24-1; the match to TRBD1 covers 8 bases. The V gene end was trimmed by 4 bases and the J gene end by 3 bases; junction bases not matched to a gene: 4. CDR1 KGHDR and CDR2 SFDVKD come from the germline V gene. The CDR3 contains 15 residues.

This chain connects TRBV6-5 to TRBJ2-1; the match to TRBD1 covers 7 bases. With V trimmed by 2 bases and J by 0 bases, 4 bases remained unmatched. This CDR3 has 16 amino acids. The germline V gene encodes CDR1 MNHEY and CDR2 SVGAGI. DNA of the CDR3: TGTGCCAGCAGTTACCCACGGACAGGCTCCTACAATGAGCAGTTCTTC. Translation gives CASSYPRTGSYNEQFF.

V is TRBV7-9 and J is TRBJ2-7, with TRBD2 matching 7 bases. V was pared by 3 bases and J by 5 bases, with 10 bases of the junction left unmatched. This CDR3 comprises 15 residues. CDR1 and CDR2 (germline): SEHNR, FQNEAQ (reference sequence). CDR3: CASSFGWDAGDEQYF. The DNA for the CDR3 is TGTGCCAGCAGCTTCGGTTGGGATGCGGGAGACGAGCAGTACTTC.

V gene TRBV7-2 combines with J gene TRBJ1-2; D perhaps matches TRBD1 (5 bases). The CDR3 has 13 residues. CDR1 is SGHTA and CDR2 is FQGNSA in the germline V gene. V gave up 4 bases and J gave up 4 bases, with 10 bases separating them. In nucleotides, the CDR3 is TGTGCCAGCAGCTCCGACAGTTCCTATGGCTACACCTTC. This translates into CASSSDSSYGYTF.

In this sample, this clone turned up a few times. The V and J genes are TRBV14 and TRBJ1-2; TRBD1 aligns across 10 bases. Losses at the gene ends were 4 bases for V and 4 bases for J; bases not matched to a gene: 12. This CDR3 has 17 amino acids. Germline-derived CDR1 and CDR2 are SGHDN and FVKESK. The CDR3 DNA reads TGTGCCAGCAGCCCGATCTTTAGTCGGGACAGGGGCTATGGCTACACCTTC. This codes for CASSPIFSRDRGYGYTF.

J is TRBJ1-1 and V is TRBV2, with no clear D. This CDR3 has 11 amino acids. Germline V CDR1 and CDR2: SNHLY, FYNNEI. The V gene lost 6 bases and the J gene lost 3 bases, with 5 bases spanning the gap. CDR3 residues: CASSGDTEAFF. CDR3 DNA: TGTGCCAGCAGCGGTGACACTGAAGCTTTCTTT.

The V gene is TRBV6-2 or TRBV6-3, the J gene TRBJ1-4, with D perhaps TRBD1 (5 bases). V was trimmed by 4 bases and J by 3 bases, leaving 12 bases between them. The CDR3 runs to 15 residues. Germline V gene data show CDR1 as MNHEY and CDR2 as SVGEGT. CDR3 residues: CASSSTALSNEKLFF. The CDR3 DNA sequence: TGTGCCAGCAGTTCGACAGCGCTCTCTAATGAAAAACTGTTTTTT.

V is TRBV5-8 and J is TRBJ1-2, with TRBD1 as a possible D gene (5 bases). Germline-derived CDR1 and CDR2 are SGHTS and YDEGEE. V was cut by 1 base and J by 4 bases, with 17 bases left in between. The CDR3 spans 16 residues. The chain's CDR3 is CASSLTDSGIGYGYTF. As DNA, the CDR3 is TGTGCCAGCAGCTTGACTGACTCAGGGATAGGCTATGGCTACACCTTC.

This chain connects TRBV28 to TRBJ1-1, with TRBD1 matching 7 bases. Germline loops: CDR1 MDHEN, CDR2 SYDVKM. The V segment lost 6 bases and the J segment 3 bases; nucleotides outside the gene matches: 4. The CDR3 extends over 13 amino acids. CDR3 sequence: CASRQTGYTEAFF. DNA of the CDR3: TGTGCCAGCAGACAGACAGGGTACACTGAAGCTTTCTTT.

The chain carries TRBV19 and TRBJ1-3, with no clear D. This CDR3 comprises 14 residues. The V end lost 5 bases, the J end lost 2 bases, and 10 bases lay between the germline ends. CDR1 and CDR2 from the germline V gene are LNHDA and SQIVND (reference sequence). The CDR3 nucleotides read TGTGCCAGTAGTCCCTGGACCCCTGGAAACACCATATATTTT. Amino acids: CASSPWTPGNTIYF.

This chain uses TRBV27 with TRBJ1-6, with TRBD1 identical over 7 bases. J was trimmed by 0 bases and V by 5 bases; bases with no gene match: 7. The length of the CDR3 is 17 residues. The germline gives CDR1 MNHEY, CDR2 SMNVEV (reference sequence). CDR3 nucleotides: TGTGCCAGCAGTCTTACTCGGGACAGCTCCTATAATTCACCCCTCCACTTT. Translation: CASSLTRDSSYNSPLHF.

The V and J genes are TRBV7-6 and TRBJ2-1; tentative D call: TRBD1 (7 bases). Looked up from germline, CDR1 is SGHVS and CDR2 is FNYEAQ. Deletions cut 0 bases from V and 8 bases from J, with 20 bases between. CDR3 length equals 17 residues. The CDR3 DNA reads TGTGCCAGCAGCTTAGCGTGGTGGCAGGGGGGTTATGATGAGCAGTTCTTC. Translating gives CASSLAWWQGGYDEQFF. Full variable domain (remainder filled in from reference TRBV7-6 and TRBJ2-1): GAGVSQSPRYKVTKRGQDVALRCDPISGHVSLYWYRQALGQGPEFLTYFNYEAQQDKSGLPNDRFSAERPEGSISTLTIQRTEQRDSAMYRCASSLAWWQGGYDEQFFGPGTRLTVL.

Only a few counts were recorded for this clone. The gene calls are TRBV4-1 and TRBJ2-1, with D hard to call. CDR3 length equals 14 residues. Trimming cost V 7 bases and J 0 bases, with 10 bases left between them. Germline V CDR1 and CDR2: MGHRA, YSYEKL. The CDR3 DNA follows: TGCGCCAGCAAGGTAGGCGCCTCCTACAATGAGCAGTTCTTC. This sequence encodes CASKVGASYNEQFF.

Only one count was recorded for this clone. The chain joins TRBV30 to TRBJ1-2; TRBD1 aligns across 8 bases. The CDR3 has 15 residues. CDR1 and CDR2 from the germline V gene are GTSNPN and SVGIG (reference sequence). Germline trimming cut 0 bases from V and 4 bases from J; bases unmatched to any gene: 7. CDR3 nucleotide sequence: TGTGCCTGGAGTGTACAAAGACAGGGGATCTATGGCTACACCTTC. This codes for CAWSVQRQGIYGYTF.

This clone was seen only once. The V and J genes are TRBV10-3 and TRBJ2-7; D may be TRBD2 (7 bases). The germline CDR1 and CDR2 sequences are ENHRY and SYGVKD. The CDR3 contains 12 residues. Trimming cost V 6 bases and J 5 bases, with 11 bases left between them. The chain's CDR3 is CAIRGGRNEQYF. Here the CDR3 DNA reads TGTGCCATCAGGGGGGGGCGAAACGAGCAGTACTTC.

This chain connects TRBV9 to TRBJ2-1; D uncertain. The CDR3 has 13 residues. In germline, CDR1 is SGDLS, CDR2 YYNGEE. V was trimmed by 0 bases and J by 6 bases, leaving 7 bases between them. For the CDR3, the DNA is TGTGCCAGCAGCGTAGCACTTATCAATGAGCAGTTCTTC. Protein product: CASSVALINEQFF.

The chain uses TRBV9 and TRBJ1-3; 9 positions agree with TRBD1. Germline V gene sequence: CDR1 SGDLS, CDR2 YYNGEE. After removal of 4 bases from V and 6 bases from J, the junction contained 14 bases not matched to a gene. The CDR3 runs to 17 residues. This CDR3 is CASSPRPGTGLENTIYF. The CDR3 DNA reads as TGTGCCAGCAGCCCACGTCCCGGGACAGGGTTGGAAAACACCATATATTTT.

The chain carries TRBV11-2 and TRBJ2-3; perhaps TRBD1 as D (5 bases). This CDR3 is 13 amino acids long. The V gene lost 4 bases and the J gene lost 10 bases, with 15 bases spanning the gap. CDR1 and CDR2 from the germline V gene are SGHAT and FQNNGV. CDR3 bases: TGTGCCAGCAGCTCCCTCGACAGTGGTCCGCAGTATTTT. Its protein product is CASSSLDSGPQYF.

The chain is built from TRBV5-1 and TRBJ2-7; D not certain. Germline CDR1 SGHRS, CDR2 YFSETQ. Trimming took off 3 bases at V and 3 bases at J, with 19 bases between the two ends. The CDR3 runs to 16 residues. The DNA of the CDR3 is TGCGCCAGCAGCTGGCATACTCAAGAGCCCCGCTACGAGCAGTACTTC. Translating it yields CASSWHTQEPRYEQYF.

This rearrangement joins TRBV5-6 to TRBJ2-5; D not certain. V gave up 7 bases and J gave up 0 bases, with 4 bases separating them. The germline V gene has CDR1 SGHDT and CDR2 YYEEEE. The CDR3 has 11 amino acids. The CDR3 loop is CASGYQETQYF. The CDR3 DNA sequence: TGTGCCAGCGGGTACCAAGAGACCCAGTACTTC.